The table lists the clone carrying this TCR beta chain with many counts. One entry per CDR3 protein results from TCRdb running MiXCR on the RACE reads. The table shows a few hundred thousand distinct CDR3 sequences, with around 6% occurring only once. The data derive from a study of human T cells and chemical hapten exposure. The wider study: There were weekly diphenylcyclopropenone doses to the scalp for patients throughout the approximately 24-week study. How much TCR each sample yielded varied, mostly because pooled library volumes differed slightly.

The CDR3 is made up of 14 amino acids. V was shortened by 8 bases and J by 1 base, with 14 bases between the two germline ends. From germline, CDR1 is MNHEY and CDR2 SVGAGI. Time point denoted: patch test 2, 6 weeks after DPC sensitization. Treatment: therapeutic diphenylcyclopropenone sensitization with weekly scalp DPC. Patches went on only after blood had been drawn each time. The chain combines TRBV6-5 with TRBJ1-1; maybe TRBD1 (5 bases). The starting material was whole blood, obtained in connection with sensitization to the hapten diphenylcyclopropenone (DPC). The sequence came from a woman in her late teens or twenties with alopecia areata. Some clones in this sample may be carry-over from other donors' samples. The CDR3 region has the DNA TGTGCCAGCTCCCGGGGGACGGAGAACACTGAAGCTTTCTTT. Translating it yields CASSRGTENTEAFF.